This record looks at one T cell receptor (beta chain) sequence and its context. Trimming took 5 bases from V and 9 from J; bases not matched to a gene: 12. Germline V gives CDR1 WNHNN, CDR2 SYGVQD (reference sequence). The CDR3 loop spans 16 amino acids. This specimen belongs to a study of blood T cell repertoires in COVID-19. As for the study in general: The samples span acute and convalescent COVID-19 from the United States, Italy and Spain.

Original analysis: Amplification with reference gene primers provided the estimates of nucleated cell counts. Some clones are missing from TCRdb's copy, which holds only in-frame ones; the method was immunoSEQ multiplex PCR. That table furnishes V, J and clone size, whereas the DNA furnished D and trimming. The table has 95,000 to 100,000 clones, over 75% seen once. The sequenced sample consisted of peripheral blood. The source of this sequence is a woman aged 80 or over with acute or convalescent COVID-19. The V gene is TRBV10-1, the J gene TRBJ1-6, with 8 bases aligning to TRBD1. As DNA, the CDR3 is TGCGCCAGCAGTTCGTCAGGGGGCGCCGGGGGTTCACCCCTCCACTTT. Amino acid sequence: CASSSSGGAGGSPLHF.